The 30 T cell receptor beta chains below were found in one sample sequenced in a study of blood T cell repertoires in COVID-19. The table came from immunoSEQ multiplex PCR; TCRdb's copy has only in-frame clones and leaves some out. The data hold roughly 240,000 clones, with more than 70% observed a single time. What was sequenced was PBMCs or T cells enriched from blood (not recorded which). The receptors originated from a woman in her 50s who had recovered from COVID-19.

The chain links TRBV9 to TRBJ1-4, with 7 bases fitting TRBD1. CDR3 length: 17 residues. J lost 6 bases, V lost 0 bases, and 11 bases had no gene match. Germline CDR1 and CDR2: SGDLS and YYNGEE. The CDR3 coding sequence is TGTGCCAGCAGCGTAGGATTGCGACAGGGAAGGGATGAAAAACTGTTTTTT. It specifies CASSVGLRQGRDEKLFF.

This sequence joins TRBV19 and TRBJ1-1; no firm D call. Trimming left V 6 bases short and J 3 bases short, with 14 bases between. There are 14 residues in the CDR3. Germline V gives CDR1 LNHDA, CDR2 SQIVND (reference sequence). CDR3 protein: CASSPKVRDTEAFF. Here the CDR3 DNA reads TGTGCCAGTAGCCCGAAAGTGAGGGACACTGAAGCTTTCTTT.

V is TRBV9 and J is TRBJ1-5, with D maybe TRBD1 (5 bases). CDR1 SGDLS and CDR2 YYNGEE come from the germline V gene. There are 14 residues in the CDR3. The V end was cut by 0 bases, the J end by 15 bases, with 19 bases between. The CDR3 spells CASSVGGMDTRLHF. As DNA, the CDR3 is TGTGCCAGCAGCGTAGGAGGTATGGACACCAGGTTGCATTTT. The full variable domain, completed using reference TRBV9 and TRBJ1-5, is DSGVTQTPKHLITATGQRVTLRCSPRSGDLSVYWYQQSLDQGLQFLIQYYNGEERAKGNILERFSAQQFPDLHSELNLSSLELGDSALYFCASSVGGMDTRLHFGDGTRLSIL.

The gene calls are TRBV7-9 and TRBJ1-1; D is undetermined. Trimming removed 5 bases from V and 0 bases from J, with 16 bases in between. Germline lookup yields CDR1 SEHNR and CDR2 FQNEAQ (reference sequence). The CDR3 extends over 16 amino acids. CDR3 loop: CASSPRQSALNTEAFF. The CDR3 DNA reads TGTGCCAGCAGCCCACGACAATCAGCACTGAACACTGAAGCTTTCTTT.

The chain employs TRBV28 and TRBJ1-5, with D unclear. Germline loops: CDR1 MDHEN, CDR2 SYDVKM. CDR3 length: 14 amino acids. Trimming shortened V by 2 bases and J by 2 bases, and 7 bases separated the two germline ends. The CDR3 loop reads CASSLPGGNQPQHF. The CDR3 DNA reads as TGTGCCAGCAGTTTACCGGGTGGCAATCAGCCCCAGCATTTT.

The genes are TRBV4-3 and TRBJ2-7; D unclear. CDR1 and CDR2 from the germline V gene are LGHNA and YSLEER. CDR3 size: 13 residues. Between the trimmed V and J ends, which lost 4 bases and 0 bases, there was a span of 7 bases. CDR3 in DNA: TGCGCCAGCAGCCGAGCCGCCTCCTACGAGCAGTACTTC. It is translated as CASSRAASYEQYF.

The chain joins TRBV18 to TRBJ1-5; 9 bases fit TRBD1. This CDR3 is 17 amino acids long. Germline CDR1 is KGHSH and CDR2 is LQKENI. Trimming at V came to 3 bases and at J to 2 bases, leaving 8 bases not matched to a gene. CDR3 sequence: CASSPEQGAPGNQPQHF. The CDR3 coding sequence is TGTGCCAGCTCACCTGAACAGGGGGCGCCGGGCAATCAGCCCCAGCATTTT. Filled out from reference TRBV18 and TRBJ1-5, the complete variable domain reads NAGVMQNPRHLVRRRGQEARLRCSPMKGHSHVYWYRQLPEEGLKFMVYLQKENIIDESGMPKERFSAEFPKEGPSILRIQQVVRGDSAAYFCASSPEQGAPGNQPQHFGDGTRLSIL.

The V gene is TRBV7-2, the J gene TRBJ2-7; tentatively, D is TRBD1 (5 bases). V lost 4 bases, J lost 2 bases, and 9 bases lay in between. Germline V gene data show CDR1 as SGHTA and CDR2 as FQGNSA. This CDR3 comprises 13 residues. CDR3 in DNA: TGTGCCAGCAGCTCACAGGCTGCCTACGAGCAGTACTTC. Amino acids: CASSSQAAYEQYF.

The V and J genes are TRBV5-4 and TRBJ2-5; TRBD2 agrees at 12 bases. The length of the CDR3 is 15 residues. The V and J ends lost 5 bases and 3 bases, in that order; junction bases with no gene match: 5. CDR1 and CDR2 (germline): SGHNT, YYREEE (reference sequence). The CDR3 DNA reads as TGTGCCAGCAGGCCAACTAGCGGGGGGAAAGAGACCCAGTACTTC. Amino acids: CASRPTSGGKETQYF.

The V gene is TRBV2, the J gene TRBJ1-2; D gene unclear. This CDR3 is built from 14 residues. V shed 0 bases and J shed 8 bases, with 13 bases lying between them. CDR1 and CDR2 from the germline V gene are SNHLY and FYNNEI. The CDR3 loop is CASSEALRVLGYTF. CDR3 in DNA: TGTGCCAGCAGTGAAGCCCTACGGGTTCTAGGCTACACCTTC.

This chain connects TRBV11-3 to TRBJ2-2; D may be TRBD1 (5 bases). This CDR3 is built from 15 residues. The V gene lost 3 bases and the J gene lost 2 bases, with 10 bases spanning the gap. CDR1 and CDR2 (germline): SGHNT, YENEEA. CDR3 sequence reads: CASSFGDRNTGELFF. The CDR3 DNA sequence: TGTGCCAGCAGCTTCGGAGACAGAAACACCGGGGAGCTGTTTTTT. Full variable domain (rest looked up from reference TRBV11-3 and TRBJ2-2): EAGVVQSPRYKIIEKKQPVAFWCNPISGHNTLYWYLQNLGQGPELLIRYENEEAVDDSQLPKDRFSAERLKGVDSTLKIQPAELGDSAVYLCASSFGDRNTGELFFGEGSRLTVL.

There are many counts of this clone. The gene calls are TRBV19 and TRBJ2-7, with TRBD2 matching over 11 bases. With 5 bases clipped from V and 6 bases from J, the junction kept 6 bases outside the gene matches. The germline gives CDR1 LNHDA, CDR2 SQIVND (reference sequence). The CDR3 totals 14 residues. The CDR3 region is CASSELAGEGEQYF. DNA of the CDR3: TGTGCCAGTAGTGAACTAGCGGGAGAAGGCGAGCAGTACTTC.

The J gene is TRBJ2-1, the V gene TRBV30; unclear D gene. Germline-derived CDR1 and CDR2 are GTSNPN and SVGIG (reference sequence). The CDR3 covers 14 residues. The V end was cut by 0 bases, the J end by 7 bases, with 13 bases between. CDR3 amino acids: CAWSVQILRNEQFF. CDR3 bases: TGTGCCTGGAGTGTCCAGATTTTGAGGAATGAGCAGTTCTTC.

This chain connects TRBV9 to TRBJ2-1, with 9 bases aligning to TRBD2. The CDR3 loop spans 17 amino acids. V gave up 3 bases and J gave up 4 bases; unmatched junction bases: 11. The germline V gene has CDR1 SGDLS and CDR2 YYNGEE. CDR3 DNA sequence: TGTGCCAGCAGCGGGATTACCGCGGGGGGGCCATACAATGAGCAGTTCTTC. This sequence encodes CASSGITAGGPYNEQFF.

The V call is TRBV4-1, the J call TRBJ2-7; D possibly corresponds to TRBD2 (7 bases). The CDR3 runs to 14 residues. V was cut by 3 bases and J by 8 bases, with 17 bases left in between. The germline V gene encodes CDR1 MGHRA and CDR2 YSYEKL. As DNA, the CDR3 is TGCGCCAGCAGCCAGGTTGGGGGGGGCCGGAAGCAGTACTTC. Its protein is CASSQVGGGRKQYF.

This chain uses TRBV5-1 with TRBJ2-4, with no clear D. The CDR3 is 14 residues long. The V end lost 6 bases, the J end lost 0 bases, and 10 bases lay between the germline ends. CDR1 SGHRS and CDR2 YFSETQ come from the germline V gene. The CDR3 loop reads CASNSGLAKNIQYF. CDR3 nucleotide sequence: TGCGCCAGCAACTCCGGTTTAGCCAAAAACATTCAGTACTTC.

This chain joins TRBV7-3 and TRBJ2-2; D is unclear. Germline V gene data show CDR1 as SGHTA and CDR2 as FQGTGA. The V end was cut by 5 bases, the J end by 5 bases, with 12 bases between. This CDR3 comprises 14 residues. The CDR3 protein is CASSINSPTGELFF. The CDR3 DNA follows: TGTGCCAGCAGCATAAATAGCCCGACCGGGGAGCTGTTTTTT.

The rearrangement links TRBV28 to TRBJ1-1, with D maybe TRBD1 (5 bases). V was pared by 2 bases and J by 8 bases, with 21 bases between. CDR3 length: 16 amino acids. Per the germline V gene, CDR1 is MDHEN and CDR2 is SYDVKM. The CDR3 sequence is CASSLRGYGGRREAFF. CDR3 DNA sequence: TGTGCCAGCAGTTTAAGGGGTTACGGCGGTCGAAGAGAAGCTTTCTTT.

The CDR3 spells CASSFDRTLNTEAFF. The CDR3 DNA reads TGTGCCAGCAGTTTTGACAGGACCTTGAACACTGAAGCTTTCTTT. The rearrangement uses TRBV6-5 and TRBJ1-1; TRBD1 is a possible D gene (6 bases). Germline-derived CDR1 and CDR2 are MNHEY and SVGAGI. Trimming removed 4 bases at V and 0 bases at J, with 12 bases between. This CDR3 is built from 15 residues.

This chain links TRBV27 with TRBJ1-4; D remains unclear. CDR1 and CDR2 from the germline V gene are MNHEY and SMNVEV (reference sequence). V was clipped by 3 bases and J by 7 bases, with 12 bases between them. The CDR3 contains 14 residues. The CDR3 coding sequence is TGTGCCAGCAGTTTTCAGGCCTTCCCTGAAAAACTGTTTTTT. This gives the protein CASSFQAFPEKLFF. The variable domain in full, with the rest retrieved from reference TRBV27 and TRBJ1-4, is EAQVTQNPRYLITVTGKKLTVTCSQNMNHEYMSWYRQDPGLGLRQIYYSMNVEVTDKGDVPEGYKVSRKEKRNFPLILESPSPNQTSLYFCASSFQAFPEKLFFGSGTQLSVL.

The genes are TRBV28 and TRBJ1-1; D is possibly TRBD1 (5 bases). V was clipped by 3 bases and J by 3 bases, with 8 bases between them. The CDR3 is 13 residues long. Germline CDR1 and CDR2: MDHEN and SYDVKM. The CDR3 DNA sequence: TGTGCCAGCAGTTTTGCGGGACACACTGAAGCTTTCTTT. Encoded protein: CASSFAGHTEAFF.

The CDR3 loop is CASRGVLTRNQPQHF. As DNA, the CDR3 is TGTGCCAGTAGGGGCGTGCTTACTCGCAATCAGCCCCAGCATTTT. V gene TRBV19 combines with J gene TRBJ1-5; the D is unclear. Germline V gives CDR1 LNHDA, CDR2 SQIVND (reference sequence). This CDR3 has 15 amino acids. Trimming removed 6 bases from V and 2 bases from J, with 14 bases in between.

This chain uses TRBV6-2 or TRBV6-3 with TRBJ2-1; 10 bases are a match to TRBD1. Germline V gene data show CDR1 as MNHEY and CDR2 as SVGEGT. The length of the CDR3 is 16 residues. V trimming: 6 bases; J trimming: 6 bases; junction bases outside the gene matches: 11. The CDR3 region has the DNA TGTGCCAGCAGCGCGGGACAGGGGTTAGCAGGCAATGAGCAGTTCTTC. This codes for CASSAGQGLAGNEQFF.

The rearrangement uses TRBV18 and TRBJ2-7, with TRBD1 matching 7 bases. V lost 3 bases and J lost 2; bases outside the gene matches: 4. Germline V gene data show CDR1 as KGHSH and CDR2 as LQKENI. This CDR3 comprises 14 residues. CDR3 bases: TGTGCCAGCTCACCGGGACAGCAAACCTACGAGCAGTACTTC. Its protein product is CASSPGQQTYEQYF.

The gene calls are TRBV3-1 (or the pseudogene TRBV3-2) and TRBJ1-1, with a weak D call TRBD1 (5 bases). The V end lost 1 base, the J end lost 2 bases, and 8 bases lay between the germline ends. The length of the CDR3 is 14 residues. Germline V gene data show CDR1 as LGHDT and CDR2 as YNNKEL (reference sequence). The CDR3 nucleotides are TGTGCCAGCAGCCAAGTAAGGGGAAACACTGAAGCTTTCTTT. Its translation: CASSQVRGNTEAFF.

The chain has TRBV5-4 and TRBJ2-3; 9 nucleotides align to TRBD1. The germline CDR1 and CDR2 sequences are SGHNT and YYREEE (reference sequence). The CDR3 sequence is 15 residues long. The J segment lost 9 bases and the V segment lost 2 bases, leaving 10 bases of the junction unmatched. The chain's CDR3 is CASSLLSGQGTTQYF. The CDR3 DNA reads as TGTGCCAGCAGCTTACTTTCGGGACAGGGAACCACGCAGTATTTT.

V usage is TRBV6-2 or TRBV6-3 and J usage is TRBJ1-2; 8 bases are a match to TRBD1. Germline V gene sequence: CDR1 MNHEY, CDR2 SVGEGT. The CDR3 loop spans 13 amino acids. V lost 6 bases and J lost 7; bases outside the gene matches: 7. DNA for the CDR3: TGTGCCAGCAGGCCTCAGGGGGCGCGTGGCTACACCTTC. Its translation is CASRPQGARGYTF.

Notes on this clone: This sample includes further DNA sequences coding for the same CDR3. The V gene is TRBV28, the J gene TRBJ1-1, with D tentatively TRBD1 (5 bases). Germline CDR1 and CDR2: MDHEN and SYDVKM. This CDR3 region has 14 residues. V was clipped by 8 bases and J by 0 bases, with 13 bases between them. The CDR3 DNA reads as TGTGCCAGCCACCAGGGTCGGGTGAACACTGAAGCTTTCTTT. Translated, it gives CASHQGRVNTEAFF.

This chain connects TRBV5-4 to TRBJ1-2, with D possibly matching TRBD1 (5 bases). The CDR3 spans 12 residues. The ends were cut back, 3 bases at V and 7 bases at J, with 10 bases in the middle. Germline CDR1 is SGHNT and CDR2 is YYREEE (reference sequence). CDR3 DNA: TGTGCCAGCAGCTGGGGCCAGTCTGGCTACACCTTC. It is translated as CASSWGQSGYTF.

This clone was seen a few times. The rearrangement joins TRBV9 to TRBJ1-2, with 9 bases aligning to TRBD1. The junction had 7 bases not matched to a gene; V was cut back by 4 bases and J by 3 bases. The length of the CDR3 is 15 residues. Germline values: CDR1 SGDLS, CDR2 YYNGEE. The CDR3 sequence: CASSPTGGIDYGYTF. Written as DNA, the CDR3 is TGTGCCAGCAGCCCAACAGGGGGCATTGACTATGGCTACACCTTC.